Included here is one TCR beta chain sequence, with context. The antigen is undetermined. Germline CDR1 and CDR2: MNHNS and SASEGT. The CDR3 contains 14 residues. Trimming took 2 bases from V and 11 from J, leaving 17 bases between them. These data belong to a study of T-cell memory formation after mild COVID-19. The overall study: Clustering of TCRs was largely donor specific.

Study-level findings and limits: Among contracting clones, CD4+ were mainly CM/EM and CD8+ enriched in EMRA. From day 15 to 85, contracting clones were balanced between CD4 and CD8, whereas later expanders leaned toward CD4+.

TCRdb re-derived calls from the 5' RACE reads in MiXCR, one entry per CDR3 protein. The table has about 390,000 distinct CDR3 sequences, roughly 15% seen once. The chain is built from TRBV6-1 and TRBJ2-3; no firm D call. The sample taken for sequencing was PBMCs or a T cell subset sorted from them (not recorded which). This TCR derives from a man younger than 35 who had mild COVID-19 (a few samples of this study predate the infection). Cell type and time point are not known. Here the CDR3 DNA reads TGTGCCAGCAGTGAAACCCAGGTGGGGTCGGTGCAGTATTTT. This translates into CASSETQVGSVQYF.